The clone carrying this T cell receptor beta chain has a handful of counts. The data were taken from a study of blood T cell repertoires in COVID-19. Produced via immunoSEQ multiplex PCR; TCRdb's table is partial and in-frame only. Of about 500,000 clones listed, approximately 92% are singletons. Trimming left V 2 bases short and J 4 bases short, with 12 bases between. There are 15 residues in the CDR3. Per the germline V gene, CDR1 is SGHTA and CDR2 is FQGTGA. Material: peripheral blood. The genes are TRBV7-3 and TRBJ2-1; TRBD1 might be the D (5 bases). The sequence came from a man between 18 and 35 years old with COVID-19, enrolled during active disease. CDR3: CASSLDSSGYNEQFF. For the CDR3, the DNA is TGTGCCAGCAGCTTAGATTCCTCAGGGTACAATGAGCAGTTCTTC.